These 26 T cell receptor beta chains share one sample of origin, sequenced in a study of T cells in Graves' hyperthyroidism and ophthalmopathy. It was RNA transcripts that yielded the amplified TCR beta CDR3 regions. TCR CDR3 underwent first-round RT-PCR with the HTBI primer set. TCRdb itself ran the multiplex PCR reads through MiXCR, one entry per CDR3 protein. The sample has about 400,000 distinct CDR3 sequences, 15% seen once; the top ten hold around a third. The sample taken for sequencing was blood. These TCRs come from a woman in her 30s with Graves' hyperthyroidism.

The J gene is TRBJ1-4, the V gene TRBV12-3 or TRBV12-4; 8 positions agree with TRBD1. There are 14 residues in the CDR3. Unmatched junction bases numbered 8, after V lost 6 bases and J lost 8 bases. CDR3 residues: CASRRQGSNEKLFF. The CDR3 DNA reads as TGTGCCAGCAGAAGACAGGGGAGTAACGAAAAACTGTTTTTT.

The rearrangement joins TRBV12-3 or TRBV12-4 to TRBJ2-7, with 8 nucleotides matching TRBD1. V shed 7 bases and J 4 bases; nucleotides not matched to a gene: 12. The length of the CDR3 is 15 residues. CDR3 in amino acids: CASTTPGTGFYEQYF. Here the CDR3 DNA reads TGTGCCAGCACGACGCCCGGGACAGGCTTTTACGAGCAGTACTTC.

The CDR3 is CASKLANYGYTF. CDR3 nucleotides: TGTGCCAGCAAGTTAGCTAACTATGGCTACACCTTC. The rearrangement links TRBV6-1 to TRBJ1-2; D gene uncertain. CDR3 length: 12 residues. Germline lookup yields CDR1 MNHNS and CDR2 SASEGT. Trimming took off 7 bases at V and 0 bases at J, with 6 bases between the two ends.

This clonotype was observed at least ten times. This chain links TRBV20-1 with TRBJ2-1, with unresolved D. This CDR3 is 14 amino acids long. CDR1 is DFQATT and CDR2 is SNEGSKA in the germline V gene (reference sequence). The CDR3 DNA reads TGCAGGGCCGTGGGCGGTAGCTCCTACAATGAGCAGTTCTTC. This sequence encodes CRAVGGSSYNEQFF.

This chain connects TRBV15 to TRBJ2-2, with a tentative D call TRBD1 (5 bases). V was trimmed by 4 bases and J by 13 bases, leaving 16 bases between them. The CDR3 spans 13 residues. Germline V gene sequence: CDR1 LNHNV, CDR2 YYDKDF (reference sequence). The CDR3: CATSKDTNSLLFF. The DNA for the CDR3 is TGTGCCACCAGCAAGGACACGAATTCATTGCTGTTTTTT.

Note on this clonotype: A clone one base away is much larger, so this may be a read error. The gene calls are TRBV12-3 or TRBV12-4 and TRBJ2-5; possible D gene TRBD1, 6 bases. This CDR3 is 14 amino acids long. The CDR3 DNA sequence: TGTCCCAGCAGTCCGGCAGGGGCTGGAGAGACCCAGTACTTC. Protein: CPSSPAGAGETQYF.

This clonotype was picked up a small number of times. J is TRBJ2-1 and V is TRBV27, with 7 bases identical to TRBD1. The CDR3 covers 14 residues. Losses at the gene ends were 4 bases for V and 8 bases for J; bases not matched to a gene: 8. The germline V gene has CDR1 MNHEY and CDR2 SMNVEV (reference sequence). The CDR3 is CASSSLDRAHEQFF. In DNA, the CDR3 is TGTGCCAGCAGTTCCCTAGACAGGGCTCATGAGCAGTTCTTC.

This clonotype was counted many times. The V and J genes are TRBV2 and TRBJ1-1; a weak D match, TRBD1 (5 bases). V was shortened by 8 bases and J by 1 base, with 11 bases between the two germline ends. Germline V gene data show CDR1 as SNHLY and CDR2 as FYNNEI. CDR3 length: 13 amino acids. CDR3 in DNA: TGTGCCAGCGGTCATGACAGGAACACTGAAGCTTTCTTT. This encodes CASGHDRNTEAFF.

This clonotype was observed many times. The CDR3 nucleotides are TGTGCCAGCAGTTTAGCCCCCAACAGGGGCGACGAGCAGTACTTC. Translated, it gives CASSLAPNRGDEQYF. This chain uses TRBV28 with TRBJ2-7; 7 positions agree with TRBD1. Germline CDR1 reads MDHEN; CDR2 reads SYDVKM. The CDR3 totals 15 residues. V gave up 2 bases and J gave up 5 bases; unmatched junction bases: 9.

J is TRBJ1-3 and V is TRBV18, with TRBD1 identical over 12 bases. The trim removed 0 bases at V and 0 bases at J, leaving 3 bases unmatched. Germline assignment: CDR1 KGHSH and CDR2 LQKENI. This CDR3 comprises 18 residues. Here the CDR3 DNA reads TGTGCCAGCTCACCACCGGGACAGGGGGCTTACTCTGGAAACACCATATATTTT. This gives the protein CASSPPGQGAYSGNTIYF.

This clonotype was seen a few times. The genes are TRBV6-2 or TRBV6-3 and TRBJ2-1, with no clear D. Trimming pared 5 bases from V and 5 bases from J, leaving 7 bases between. This CDR3 is 12 amino acids long. The germline V gene has CDR1 MNHEY and CDR2 SVGEGT. The CDR3 loop reads CASSHGNNEQFF. DNA for the CDR3: TGTGCCAGCAGTCACGGAAACAATGAGCAGTTCTTC.

The chain uses TRBV10-3 and TRBJ1-3; D gene ambiguous. This CDR3 has 12 amino acids. CDR1 is ENHRY, CDR2 SYGVKD, per germline. Trimming cost V 11 bases and J 9 bases, with 17 bases left between them. The CDR3 bases are TGTGCCTCCAGCGACTCTGGAGGCACCATATATTTT. Its protein is CASSDSGGTIYF.

A few counts support this clonotype. The gene calls are TRBV5-5 and TRBJ1-2, with D perhaps matching TRBD1 (5 bases). Trimming cost V 2 bases and J 2 bases, with 19 bases left between them. This CDR3 comprises 17 residues. Germline CDR1 reads SGHKS; CDR2 reads YYEKEE (reference sequence). The CDR3 spells CASSFDIRDGLNYGYTF. As DNA, the CDR3 is TGTGCCAGCAGCTTCGATATCCGGGACGGATTAAACTATGGCTACACCTTC.

This rearrangement joins TRBV7-2 to TRBJ2-2, with 8 bases aligning to TRBD2. J was trimmed by 0 bases and V by 0 bases; bases with no gene match: 6. The CDR3 is 18 residues long. Germline V gene sequence: CDR1 SGHTA, CDR2 FQGNSA. DNA of the CDR3: TGTGCCAGCAGCTTAGCGAAACTAGCGGACTCGAACACCGGGGAGCTGTTTTTT. Translating it yields CASSLAKLADSNTGELFF.

At least ten counts were recorded for this clonotype. The V gene is TRBV20-1, the J gene TRBJ1-2; D remains ambiguous. There are 14 residues in the CDR3. V lost 2 bases and J 2 bases, leaving 12 bases between the germline ends. CDR1 and CDR2 (germline): DFQATT, SNEGSKA (reference sequence). CDR3 nucleotide sequence: TGCAGTGCTAGAACCGGACGGCAAAACTATGGCTACACCTTC. Its translation is CSARTGRQNYGYTF.

This clonotype was observed many times. The chain combines TRBV4-1 with TRBJ2-1; TRBD1 matches at 9 bases. This CDR3 region has 16 residues. V dropped 1 base and J dropped 9; count of bases not matched to a gene: 10. In germline, CDR1 is MGHRA, CDR2 YSYEKL. CDR3 bases: TGCGCCAGCAGCCAAGGACCGGGACAGGGCCTGGTTGAGCAGTTCTTC. It encodes CASSQGPGQGLVEQFF.

This clonotype has ten or more counts. The chain joins TRBV7-3 to TRBJ2-7; tentatively, D is TRBD2 (6 bases). From germline, CDR1 is SGHTA and CDR2 FQGTGA. CDR3 length equals 13 residues. Trimming left V 1 base short and J 6 bases short, with 10 bases between. CDR3 coding DNA: TGTGCCAGCAGCTTAAGCTCCGGGGGCGAGCAGTACTTC. Its translation: CASSLSSGGEQYF.

The chain employs TRBV19 and TRBJ2-1, with TRBD1 matching 7 bases. The CDR3 sequence is 14 residues long. The germline CDR1 and CDR2 sequences are LNHDA and SQIVND (reference sequence). The J segment lost 6 bases and the V segment lost 5 bases, leaving 7 bases of the junction unmatched. Here the CDR3 reads CASSGRQGSNEQFF. CDR3 coding DNA: TGTGCCAGTAGTGGAAGACAGGGTTCCAATGAGCAGTTCTTC.

At least ten counts were recorded for this clonotype. The chain recombines TRBV28 with TRBJ2-1, with TRBD2 matching over 7 bases. Germline V gene data show CDR1 as MDHEN and CDR2 as SYDVKM. J was trimmed by 0 bases and V by 1 base; bases with no gene match: 3. The CDR3 has 16 residues. This chain's CDR3 is CASSLYGGSSYNEQFF. The CDR3 DNA reads TGTGCCAGCAGTTTATACGGCGGGAGCTCCTACAATGAGCAGTTCTTC.

There are many counts of this clonotype. The J gene is TRBJ2-7, the V gene TRBV12-3 or TRBV12-4; no definite D call. The ends were cut back, 6 bases at V and 5 bases at J, with 8 bases in the middle. The CDR3 sequence is 11 residues long. CDR3: CASSFSNEQYF. DNA of the CDR3: TGTGCCAGCAGCTTTTCTAACGAGCAGTACTTC.

The V call is TRBV20-1, the J call TRBJ2-1, with 11 bases that match TRBD2. Per germline, CDR1 DFQATT and CDR2 SNEGSKA (reference sequence). The junction had 4 bases not matched to a gene; V was cut back by 0 bases and J by 6 bases. The CDR3 consists of 15 residues. CDR3 nucleotides: TGCAGTGCTAGAGATAGGACTAGCGGGCTCAATGAGCAGTTCTTC. Its protein product is CSARDRTSGLNEQFF.

About this clonotype itself: This may be a read error, as it is one base from a much larger clone. The chain joins TRBV6-2 or TRBV6-3 to TRBJ2-7; maybe TRBD1 (5 bases). In germline, CDR1 is MNHEY, CDR2 SVGEGT. The CDR3 totals 16 residues. V was cut by 8 bases and J by 3 bases, with 23 bases left in between. The CDR3 spells CASGSSDSPGLYEQYF. The CDR3 region has the DNA TGTGCCAGCGGTTCTTCAGACAGTCCAGGCCTCTACGAGCAGTACTTC.

This clonotype was picked up many times. This chain uses TRBV28 with TRBJ2-5; 9 positions agree with TRBD1. With 2 bases clipped from V and 5 bases from J, the junction kept 3 bases outside the gene matches. Per germline, CDR1 MDHEN and CDR2 SYDVKM. The CDR3 runs 14 residues. The CDR3 spells CASSLIGQGETQYF. In nucleotides, the CDR3 is TGTGCCAGCAGTTTAATAGGACAGGGGGAGACCCAGTACTTC. Full variable domain (missing parts from reference TRBV28 and TRBJ2-5): DVKVTQSSRYLVKRTGEKVFLECVQDMDHENMFWYRQDPGLGLRLIYFSYDVKMKEKGDIPEGYSVSREKKERFSLILESASTNQTSMYLCASSLIGQGETQYFGPGTRLLVL.

This clonotype was recorded many times. V usage is TRBV2 and J usage is TRBJ2-7, with D perhaps matching TRBD1 (6 bases). Germline V CDR1 and CDR2: SNHLY, FYNNEI. V was pared by 6 bases and J by 0 bases, with 12 bases between. The CDR3 is 14 residues long. CDR3 in amino acids: CASRMGADSYEQYF. CDR3 DNA: TGTGCCAGCAGGATGGGGGCCGACTCCTACGAGCAGTACTTC.

This clonotype was detected a few times. The V gene is TRBV6-1, the J gene TRBJ2-2; unclear D gene. This CDR3 comprises 18 residues. The germline V gene has CDR1 MNHNS and CDR2 SASEGT. Trimming shortened V by 0 bases and J by 2 bases, and 16 bases separated the two germline ends. The CDR3, as DNA: TGTGCCAGCAGTGAAGCGATTTCGGGTCGTCAAAACACCGGGGAGCTGTTTTTT. This encodes CASSEAISGRQNTGELFF.

Regarding this clonotype: Possible read error: a much larger clone is one base away. V and J are TRBV30 and TRBJ1-5; no clear D gene. Per the germline V gene, CDR1 is GTSNPN and CDR2 is SVGIG (reference sequence). CDR3 length: 15 residues. CDR3 DNA sequence: TGTGCCCGGAGTCCTCTTGACGGAAGCAATCAGCCCCAGCATTTT. Protein: CARSPLDGSNQPQHF.